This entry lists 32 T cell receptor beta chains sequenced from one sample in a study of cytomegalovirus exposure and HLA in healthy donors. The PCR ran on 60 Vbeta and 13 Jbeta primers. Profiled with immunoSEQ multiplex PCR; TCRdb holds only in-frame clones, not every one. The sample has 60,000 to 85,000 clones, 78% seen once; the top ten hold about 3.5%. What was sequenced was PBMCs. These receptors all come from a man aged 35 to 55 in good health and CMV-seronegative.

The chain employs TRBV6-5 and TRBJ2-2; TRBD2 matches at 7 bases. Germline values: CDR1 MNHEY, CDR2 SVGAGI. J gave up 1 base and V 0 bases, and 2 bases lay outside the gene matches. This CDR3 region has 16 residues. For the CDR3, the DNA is TGTGCCAGCAGTTACTCGACTAGCAGGAACACCGGGGAGCTGTTTTTT. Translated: CASSYSTSRNTGELFF.

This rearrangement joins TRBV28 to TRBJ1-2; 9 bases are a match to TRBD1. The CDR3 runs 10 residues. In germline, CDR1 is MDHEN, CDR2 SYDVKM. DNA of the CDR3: TGTGTCACAGGGGGCCAAGGCTACACCTTC. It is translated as CVTGGQGYTF.

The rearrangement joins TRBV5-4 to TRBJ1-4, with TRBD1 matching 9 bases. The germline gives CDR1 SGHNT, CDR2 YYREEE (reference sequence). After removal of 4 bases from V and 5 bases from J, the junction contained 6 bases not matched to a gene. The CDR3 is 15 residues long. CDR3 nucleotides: TGTGCCAGCAGCACGGGACAGGGATCAAATGAAAAACTGTTTTTT. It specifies CASSTGQGSNEKLFF.

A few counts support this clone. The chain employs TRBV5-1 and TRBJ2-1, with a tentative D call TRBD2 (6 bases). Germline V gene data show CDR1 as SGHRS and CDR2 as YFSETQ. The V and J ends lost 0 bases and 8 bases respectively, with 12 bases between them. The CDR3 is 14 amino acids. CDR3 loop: CASSLGAGSDEQFF. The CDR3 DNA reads TGCGCCAGCAGCTTGGGAGCGGGCTCCGATGAGCAGTTCTTC.

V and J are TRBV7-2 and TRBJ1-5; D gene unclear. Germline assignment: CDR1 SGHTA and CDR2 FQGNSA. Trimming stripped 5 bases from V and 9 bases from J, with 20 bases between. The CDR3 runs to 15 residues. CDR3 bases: TGTGCCAGCAGCCCGGGAGGGCAAGAGTATCGGCCCCAGCATTTT. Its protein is CASSPGGQEYRPQHF.

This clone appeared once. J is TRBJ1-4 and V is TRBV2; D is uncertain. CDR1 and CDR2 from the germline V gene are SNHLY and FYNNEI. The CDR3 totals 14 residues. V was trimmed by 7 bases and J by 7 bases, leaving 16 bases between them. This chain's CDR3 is CASTERGSGEKLFF. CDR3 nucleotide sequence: TGTGCCAGCACCGAACGAGGGTCAGGTGAAAAACTGTTTTTT.

The CDR3, as DNA: TGTGCCAGCAGCTTACAGGGGTTACCCTACGAGCAGTACTTC. Translating it yields CASSLQGLPYEQYF. The chain links TRBV7-6 to TRBJ2-7, with D possibly matching TRBD1 (6 bases). The length of the CDR3 is 14 residues. V was shortened by 2 bases and J by 2 bases, with 10 bases between the two germline ends. CDR1 and CDR2 from the germline V gene are SGHVS and FNYEAQ.

For the CDR3, the DNA is TGTGCCAGCAGCTTAAACGCAGGGGGGACTGAAGCTTTCTTT. Protein product: CASSLNAGGTEAFF. This chain links TRBV11-3 with TRBJ1-1, with 7 bases identical to TRBD1. The CDR3 covers 14 residues. Trimming cost V 2 bases and J 5 bases; bases outside gene matches: 5. Germline values: CDR1 SGHNT, CDR2 YENEEA.

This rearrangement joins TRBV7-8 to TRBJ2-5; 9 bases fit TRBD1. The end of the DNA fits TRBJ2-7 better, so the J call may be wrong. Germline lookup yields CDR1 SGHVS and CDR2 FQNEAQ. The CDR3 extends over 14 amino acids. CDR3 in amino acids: CASSLSGQGYEQYF. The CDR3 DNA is TGTGCCAGCAGCCTGTCGGGACAGGGCTACGAGCAGTACTTC.

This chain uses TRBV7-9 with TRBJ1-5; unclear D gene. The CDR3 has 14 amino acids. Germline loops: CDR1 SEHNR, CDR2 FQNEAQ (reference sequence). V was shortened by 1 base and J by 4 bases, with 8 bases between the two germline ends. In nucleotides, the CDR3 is TGTGCCAGCAGCTTAGGACTAGGGAATCAGCCCCAGCATTTT. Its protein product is CASSLGLGNQPQHF.

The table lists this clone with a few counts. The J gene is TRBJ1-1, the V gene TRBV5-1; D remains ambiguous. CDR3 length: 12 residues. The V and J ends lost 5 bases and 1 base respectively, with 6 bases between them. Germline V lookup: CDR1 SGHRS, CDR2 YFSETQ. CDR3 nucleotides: TGCGCCAGCAGGCGTTCGAACACTGAAGCTTTCTTT. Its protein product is CASRRSNTEAFF.

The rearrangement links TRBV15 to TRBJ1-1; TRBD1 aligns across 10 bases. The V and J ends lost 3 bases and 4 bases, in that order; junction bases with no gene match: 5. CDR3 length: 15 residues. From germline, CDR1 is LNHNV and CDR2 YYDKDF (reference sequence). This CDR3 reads CATSRPGTGATEAFF. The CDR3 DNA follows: TGTGCCACCAGCAGGCCCGGGACAGGGGCCACTGAAGCTTTCTTT.

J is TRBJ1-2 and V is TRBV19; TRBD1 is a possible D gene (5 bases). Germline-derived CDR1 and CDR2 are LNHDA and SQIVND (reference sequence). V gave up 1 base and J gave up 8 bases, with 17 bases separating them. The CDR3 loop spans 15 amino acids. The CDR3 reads CASSIVGFGGTGYTF. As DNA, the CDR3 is TGTGCCAGTAGTATAGTAGGCTTCGGAGGGACGGGCTACACCTTC.

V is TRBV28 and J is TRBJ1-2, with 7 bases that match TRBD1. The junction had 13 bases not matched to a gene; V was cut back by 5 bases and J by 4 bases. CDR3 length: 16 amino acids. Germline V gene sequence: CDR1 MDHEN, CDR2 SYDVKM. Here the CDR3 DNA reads TGTGCCAGCAGTGTTACAGGGGCTCCCGGGAGCTATGGCTACACCTTC. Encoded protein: CASSVTGAPGSYGYTF.

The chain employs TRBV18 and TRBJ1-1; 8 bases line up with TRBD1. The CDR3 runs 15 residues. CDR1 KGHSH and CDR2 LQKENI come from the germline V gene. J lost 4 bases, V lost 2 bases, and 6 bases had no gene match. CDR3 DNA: TGTGCCAGCTCACCATCCACAGGGGGGACCACTGAAGCTTTCTTT. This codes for CASSPSTGGTTEAFF.

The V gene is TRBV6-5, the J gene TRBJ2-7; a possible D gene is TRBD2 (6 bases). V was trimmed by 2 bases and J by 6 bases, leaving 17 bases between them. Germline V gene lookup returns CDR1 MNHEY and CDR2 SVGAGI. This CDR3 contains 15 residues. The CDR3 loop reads CASSYAAPGGSEQYF. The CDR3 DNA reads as TGTGCCAGCAGTTACGCGGCCCCTGGAGGGTCCGAGCAGTACTTC.

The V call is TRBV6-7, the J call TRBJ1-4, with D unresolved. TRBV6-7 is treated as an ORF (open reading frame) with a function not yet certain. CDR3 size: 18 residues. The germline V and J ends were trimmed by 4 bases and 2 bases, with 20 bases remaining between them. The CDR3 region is CASSSQWEQSRTNEKLFF. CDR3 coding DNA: TGTGCCAGCAGTTCACAGTGGGAGCAATCTAGGACTAATGAAAAACTGTTTTTT.

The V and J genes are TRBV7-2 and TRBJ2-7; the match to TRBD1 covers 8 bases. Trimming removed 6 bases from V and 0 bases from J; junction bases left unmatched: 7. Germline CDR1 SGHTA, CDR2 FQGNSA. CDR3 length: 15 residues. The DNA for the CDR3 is TGTGCCAGCAGGGCGGGACAGGTAGCCTCCTACGAGCAGTACTTC. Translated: CASRAGQVASYEQYF.

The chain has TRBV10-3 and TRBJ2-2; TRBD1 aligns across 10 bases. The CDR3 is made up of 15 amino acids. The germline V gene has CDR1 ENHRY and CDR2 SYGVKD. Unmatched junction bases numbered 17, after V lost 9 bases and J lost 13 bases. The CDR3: CAIGTGTGAFRGLFF. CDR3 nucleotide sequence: TGTGCCATAGGAACCGGGACAGGGGCCTTTCGGGGGCTGTTTTTT.

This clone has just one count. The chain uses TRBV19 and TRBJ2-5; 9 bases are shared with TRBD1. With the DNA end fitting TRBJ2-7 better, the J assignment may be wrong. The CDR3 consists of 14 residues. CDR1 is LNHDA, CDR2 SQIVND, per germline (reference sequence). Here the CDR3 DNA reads TGTGCCAGTAGTCTACAGGGGGCGGCCTACGAGCAGTACTTC. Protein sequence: CASSLQGAAYEQYF.

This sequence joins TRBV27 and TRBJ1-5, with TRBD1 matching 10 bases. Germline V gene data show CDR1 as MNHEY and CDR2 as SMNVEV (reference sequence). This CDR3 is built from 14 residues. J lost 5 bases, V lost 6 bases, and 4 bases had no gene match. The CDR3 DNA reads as TGTGCCAGCAGCTGGGACAGGGGATATCAGCCCCAGCATTTT. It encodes CASSWDRGYQPQHF.

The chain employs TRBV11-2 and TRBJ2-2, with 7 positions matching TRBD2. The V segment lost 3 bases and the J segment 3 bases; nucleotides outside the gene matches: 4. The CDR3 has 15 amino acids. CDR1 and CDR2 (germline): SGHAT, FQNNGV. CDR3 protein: CASSFGRVYTGELFF. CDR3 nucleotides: TGTGCCAGCAGCTTTGGGAGGGTATACACCGGGGAGCTGTTTTTT. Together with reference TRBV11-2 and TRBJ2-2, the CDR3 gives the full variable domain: EAGVAQSPRYKIIEKRQSVAFWCNPISGHATLYWYQQILGQGPKLLIQFQNNGVVDDSQLPKDRFSAERLKGVDSTLKIQPAKLEDSAVYLCASSFGRVYTGELFFGEGSRLTVL.

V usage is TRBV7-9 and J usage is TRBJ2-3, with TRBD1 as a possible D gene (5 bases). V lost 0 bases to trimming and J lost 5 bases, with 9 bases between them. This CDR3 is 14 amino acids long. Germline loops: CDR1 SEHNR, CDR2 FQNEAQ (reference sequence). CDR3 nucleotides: TGTGCCAGCAGCTTAGCAGGGGCCGGAGATACGCAGTATTTT. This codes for CASSLAGAGDTQYF.

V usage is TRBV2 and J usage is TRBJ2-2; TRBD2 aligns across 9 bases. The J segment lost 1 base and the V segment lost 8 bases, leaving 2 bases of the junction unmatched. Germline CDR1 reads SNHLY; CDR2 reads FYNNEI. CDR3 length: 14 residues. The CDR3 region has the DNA TGTGCCAGCCGAGCGGGGGGGAACACCGGGGAGCTGTTTTTT. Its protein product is CASRAGGNTGELFF. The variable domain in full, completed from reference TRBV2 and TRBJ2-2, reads EPEVTQTPSHQVTQMGQEVILRCVPISNHLYFYWYRQILGQKVEFLVSFYNNEISEKSEIFDDQFSVERPDGSNFTLKIRSTKLEDSAMYFCASRAGGNTGELFFGEGSRLTVL.

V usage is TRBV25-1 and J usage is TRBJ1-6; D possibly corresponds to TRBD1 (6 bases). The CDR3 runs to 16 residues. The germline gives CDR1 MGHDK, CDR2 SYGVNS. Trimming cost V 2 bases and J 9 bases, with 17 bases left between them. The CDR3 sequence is CASSEGSTGITSPLHF. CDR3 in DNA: TGTGCCAGCAGTGAAGGGAGTACAGGGATTACTTCACCCCTCCACTTT.

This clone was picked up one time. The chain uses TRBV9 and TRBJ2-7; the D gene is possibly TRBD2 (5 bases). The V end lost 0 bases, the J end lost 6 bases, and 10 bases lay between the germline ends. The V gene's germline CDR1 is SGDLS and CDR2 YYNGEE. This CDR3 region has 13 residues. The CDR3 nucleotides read TGTGCCAGCAGCGTAGGGTCAGCGGCCGAGCAGTACTTC. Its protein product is CASSVGSAAEQYF.

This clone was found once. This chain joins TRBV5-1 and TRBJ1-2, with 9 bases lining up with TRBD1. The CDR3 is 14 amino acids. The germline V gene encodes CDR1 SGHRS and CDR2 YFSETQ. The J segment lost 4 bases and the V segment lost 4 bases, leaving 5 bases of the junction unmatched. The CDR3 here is CASSNRGPGYGYTF. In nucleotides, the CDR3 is TGCGCCAGCAGCAACAGGGGGCCAGGCTATGGCTACACCTTC.

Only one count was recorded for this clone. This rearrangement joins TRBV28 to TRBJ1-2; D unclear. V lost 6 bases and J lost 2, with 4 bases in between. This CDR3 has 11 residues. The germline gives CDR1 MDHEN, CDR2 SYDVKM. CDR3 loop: CASSRNYGYTF. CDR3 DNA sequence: TGTGCCAGCAGCCGGAACTATGGCTACACCTTC.

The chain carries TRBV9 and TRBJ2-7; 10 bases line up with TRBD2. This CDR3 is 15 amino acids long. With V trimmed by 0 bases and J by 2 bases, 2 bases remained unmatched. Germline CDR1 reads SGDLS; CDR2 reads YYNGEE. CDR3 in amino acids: CASSVAGTSAYEQYF. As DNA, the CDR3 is TGTGCCAGCAGCGTAGCTGGGACTAGCGCCTACGAGCAGTACTTC.

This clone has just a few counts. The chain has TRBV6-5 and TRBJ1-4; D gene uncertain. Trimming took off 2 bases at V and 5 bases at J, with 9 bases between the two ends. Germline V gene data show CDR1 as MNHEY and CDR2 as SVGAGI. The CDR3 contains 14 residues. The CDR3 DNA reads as TGTGCCAGCAGTTACGCTGATGCGAATGAAAAACTGTTTTTT. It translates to CASSYADANEKLFF.

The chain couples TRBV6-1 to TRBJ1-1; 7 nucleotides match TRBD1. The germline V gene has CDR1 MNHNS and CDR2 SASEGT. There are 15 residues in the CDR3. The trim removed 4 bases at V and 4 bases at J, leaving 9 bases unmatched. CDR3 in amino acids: CASSGQGGPVTEAFF. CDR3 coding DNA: TGTGCCAGCAGTGGACAGGGAGGACCGGTCACTGAAGCTTTCTTT.

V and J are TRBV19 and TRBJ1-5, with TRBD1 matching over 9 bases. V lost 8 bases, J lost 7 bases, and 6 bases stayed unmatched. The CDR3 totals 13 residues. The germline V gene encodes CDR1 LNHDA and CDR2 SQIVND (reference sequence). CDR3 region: CASGRQGGQPQHF. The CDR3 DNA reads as TGTGCCAGTGGGAGACAGGGGGGACAGCCCCAGCATTTT.